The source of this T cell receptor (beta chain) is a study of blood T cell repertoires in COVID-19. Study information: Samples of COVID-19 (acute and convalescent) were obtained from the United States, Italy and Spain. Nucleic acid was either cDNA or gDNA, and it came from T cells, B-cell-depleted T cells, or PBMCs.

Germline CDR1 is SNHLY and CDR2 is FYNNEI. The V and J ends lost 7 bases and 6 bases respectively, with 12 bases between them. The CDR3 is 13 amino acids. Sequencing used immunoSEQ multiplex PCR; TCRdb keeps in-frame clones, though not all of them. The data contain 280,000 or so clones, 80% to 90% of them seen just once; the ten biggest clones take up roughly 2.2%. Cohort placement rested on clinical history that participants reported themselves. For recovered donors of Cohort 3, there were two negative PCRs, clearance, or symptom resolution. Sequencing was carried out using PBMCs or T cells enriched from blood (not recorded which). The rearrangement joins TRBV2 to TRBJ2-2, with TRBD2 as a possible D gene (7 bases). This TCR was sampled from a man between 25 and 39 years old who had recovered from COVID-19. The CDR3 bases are TGTGCCAGCACGCTCGGGGGGCCCGGGGAGCTGTTTTTT. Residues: CASTLGGPGELFF.